This TCR beta chain derives from a study of OX40 agonist ivuxolimab in advanced cancers. General study findings and limits: CD4+ and CD8+ blood T cells expanded clonally by week 6 at 0.1 to 3.0 mg/kg.

Patients were ineligible given autoimmune disease history or systemic immunosuppression. This CDR3 contains 15 residues. Trimming took off 1 base at V and 1 base at J, with 7 bases between the two ends. Germline values: CDR1 SGHVS, CDR2 FQNEAQ. Clones were read by immunoSEQ multiplex PCR, and TCRdb kept only the in-frame ones, dropping some. In the table there are 55,000 to 85,000 clones, 80% to 90% of which are singletons. The sample holds a few counts of this clone. Its matching antigen is unknown. The sample here was CD4+ or CD8+ T cells sorted from blood, taken in a trial of the OX40 agonist ivuxolimab. The V call is TRBV7-8, the J call TRBJ2-2; no definite D call. The sequence was obtained from an adult with an advanced solid tumor such as melanoma, head and neck, liver or kidney cancer. CDR3 sequence: CASSLGRWNTGELFF. Written as DNA, the CDR3 is TGTGCCAGCAGCTTAGGAAGATGGAACACCGGGGAGCTGTTTTTT.